These T cell receptor beta chains were read from a single sample in a study of cytomegalovirus exposure and HLA in healthy donors. Only in-frame clones appear in the TCRdb table, and some are missing; sequencing was by immunoSEQ multiplex PCR. The sample contains about 270,000 clones, 80% to 90% of which appear only once. Sequencing was performed on PBMCs. Source of these receptors: a woman younger than 30 in good health and CMV-seronegative. Each CDR3 is given with its conserved first and last residue. Each record gives: clone size, J gene, V gene, D gene, CDR3 DNA, CDR3 protein. D genes are given only for firm matches. Some rows have no size entry. The others give once, few or many, or a class for an expanded clone.

clone size: NA; J gene: TRBJ1-3; V gene: TRBV5-1; D gene: NA; CDR3 DNA: TGCGCCAGCAGCTTGGGACTTTCTGGAAACACCATATATTTT; CDR3 protein: CASSLGLSGNTIYF
clone size: NA; J gene: TRBJ1-2; V gene: TRBV28; D gene: NA; CDR3 DNA: TGTGCCAGCAGTTTATTGGCCAGGGACTATGGCTACACCTTC; CDR3 protein: CASSLLARDYGYTF
clone size: once; J gene: TRBJ1-3; V gene: TRBV6-1; D gene: NA; CDR3 DNA: TGTGCCAGCAGTGAAGCCAGAACCTCTGGAAACACCATATATTTT; CDR3 protein: CASSEARTSGNTIYF
clone size: NA; J gene: TRBJ2-3; V gene: TRBV18; D gene: TRBD1; CDR3 DNA: TGTGCCAGCTCACTACTCTGGACAGGTATGGATACGCAGTATTTT; CDR3 protein: CASSLLWTGMDTQYF
clone size: few; J gene: TRBJ2-5; V gene: TRBV10-3; D gene: TRBD2; CDR3 DNA: TGTGCCAGCCGGCTAGCGGGGGGAGAGACCCAGTACTTC; CDR3 protein: CASRLAGGETQYF
clone size: NA; J gene: TRBJ1-5; V gene: TRBV12-5; D gene: TRBD1; CDR3 DNA: TGTGCTAGTGCCAAAGGGACAGGGAATAAGCATTTT; CDR3 protein: CASAKGTGNKHF
clone size: NA; J gene: TRBJ1-5; V gene: TRBV6-5; D gene: TRBD1; CDR3 DNA: TGTGCCAGCATGCGACAGGGGATGACTCAGCCCCAGCATTTT; CDR3 protein: CASMRQGMTQPQHF
clone size: NA; J gene: TRBJ2-1; V gene: TRBV11-3; D gene: TRBD2; CDR3 DNA: TGTGCCAGCAGCCCAGCGGGATCATCCTACAATGAGCAGTTCTTC; CDR3 protein: CASSPAGSSYNEQFF
clone size: NA; J gene: TRBJ1-5; V gene: TRBV28; D gene: NA; CDR3 DNA: TGTGCCAGCAGTCTCTCCAGCGACAGGATCAGTCAGCCCCAGCATTTT; CDR3 protein: CASSLSSDRISQPQHF
clone size: NA; J gene: TRBJ1-3; V gene: TRBV30; D gene: NA; CDR3 DNA: TGTGCCTGGACTCCTGGGAGGGTCTCCTCTGGAAACACCATATATTTT; CDR3 protein: CAWTPGRVSSGNTIYF
clone size: NA; J gene: TRBJ1-1; V gene: TRBV30; D gene: NA; CDR3 DNA: TGTGCCTGGACAAGTTTGCGTGAAGCTTTCTTT; CDR3 protein: CAWTSLREAFF
clone size: NA; J gene: TRBJ2-7; V gene: TRBV7-6; D gene: TRBD2; CDR3 DNA: TGTGCCAGCAGCTTAACCCAGGGAGGGGTCTACGAGCAGTACTTC; CDR3 protein: CASSLTQGGVYEQYF
clone size: NA; J gene: TRBJ2-3; V gene: TRBV6-1; D gene: TRBD1; CDR3 DNA: TGTGCCAGCAGCCACGGACAGGGAAGCACAGATACGCAGTATTTT; CDR3 protein: CASSHGQGSTDTQYF
clone size: NA; J gene: TRBJ2-7; V gene: TRBV5-6; D gene: TRBD2; CDR3 DNA: TGTGCCAGCACCTCAGGGCGGGGGAATATCGACGAGCAGTACTTC; CDR3 protein: CASTSGRGNIDEQYF
clone size: NA; J gene: TRBJ2-3; V gene: TRBV7-3; D gene: NA; CDR3 DNA: TGTGCCAGCAGCTTAACGGCTAGCAACGCAGATACGCAGTATTTT; CDR3 protein: CASSLTASNADTQYF
clone size: NA; J gene: TRBJ2-2; V gene: TRBV5-4; D gene: NA; CDR3 DNA: TGTGCCAGCAGCTTGGCAGGAACCGGGGAGCTGTTTTTT; CDR3 protein: CASSLAGTGELFF